The text below deals with one T cell receptor (beta chain). Its specificity is not known. Germline V lookup: CDR1 MNHEY, CDR2 SVGEGT. Between the trimmed V and J ends, which lost 2 bases and 2 bases, there was a span of 10 bases. The CDR3 sequence is 14 residues long. These data originate in a study of T cell responses to AZD1222 COVID-19 vaccine. Sequenced by immunoSEQ multiplex PCR; TCRdb stores in-frame clones only, minus some. Of 150,000 to 250,000 clones listed, roughly 90% are singletons. General study results and limits: The study found Spike-specific TCR breadth and depth rose after two AZD1222 doses. Regions left unmutated in variants are reportedly the target of nearly half of spike-specific TCRs. Spike-wide coverage was observed for vaccine-associated CD4 TCRs, with dominant responses at 160-218 and 743-854.

The sequencing here drew on peripheral blood, taken 28 days after the second AZD1222 dose. The V gene is TRBV6-2 or TRBV6-3, the J gene TRBJ2-7, with unresolved D. The TCR originated in an adult who received the AZD1222 COVID-19 vaccine. The CDR3 nucleotides read TGTGCCAGCAGTTACCTAGACACGACCTACGAGCAGTACTTC. Its protein is CASSYLDTTYEQYF.